This T cell receptor beta chain was obtained from a study of T cells after yellow fever vaccination. The study made its TCR cDNA through 5'RACE template switching. That step introduced a universal primer site along with UMIs. Each CDR3 protein is one row after TCRdb ran MiXCR on the 5' RACE reads. The sample shows approximately 350,000 distinct CDR3 sequences, more than 9% of them seen only once. This clonotype was seen many times. Its specificity is unknown. Findings of the study overall: From the bulk population, abundant clonotypes could contaminate and appear within FACS-sorted repertoires.

Germline assignment: CDR1 SGHVS and CDR2 FQNEAQ. V shed 1 base, J shed 4 bases, and the junction held 7 bases outside the gene matches. This CDR3 has 18 amino acids. The receptor was derived from a man younger than 35 who received the YFV17D yellow fever vaccine. This specimen was PBMCs, taken on the day of the first yellow fever vaccination. The chain has TRBV7-8 and TRBJ2-3, with 14 positions matching TRBD2. The CDR3 is CASSLVGLAGVVPDTQYF. Written as DNA, the CDR3 is TGTGCCAGCAGCTTAGTGGGACTAGCGGGGGTCGTTCCAGATACGCAGTATTTT.